This TCR beta chain was recovered during a study of blood T cell repertoires in COVID-19. Background on the study: Some COVID-19 samples were acute and others convalescent; all came from the United States, Italy and Spain.

Authors' processing steps: Amplification with reference gene primers provided the estimates of nucleated cell counts. Sequencing was performed with immunoSEQ multiplex PCR; in TCRdb, only in-frame clones are kept and a portion is missing. Clone size and the V and J calls come from that table; the DNA yielded D and trimming. The sample records around 40,000 clones, 91% being singletons. Sequencing was performed on peripheral blood. The TCR originated in a woman aged 80 or over with acute or convalescent COVID-19.

The CDR3 here is CASSLVGVAYNEQFF. The DNA for the CDR3 is TGCGCCAGCAGCTTGGTCGGGGTGGCCTACAATGAGCAGTTCTTC. The chain employs TRBV5-1 and TRBJ2-1; D might be TRBD2 (5 bases). The V end was cut by 0 bases, the J end by 2 bases, with 9 bases between. The CDR3 covers 15 residues. Looked up from germline, CDR1 is SGHRS and CDR2 is YFSETQ.